This T cell receptor (beta chain) was captured by sequencing in a study of T cells in Graves' hyperthyroidism and ophthalmopathy. At the level of the study: Peripheral blood was collected at initial diagnosis, before any treatment.

General study findings and limits: Blood samples included most of the expanded thyroid clonotypes exceeding 0.001. From stable hyperthyroidism, ophthalmopathy was separated by a 13 V-J model.

Cells are PBMCs isolated from roughly 9.3 ml of fresh blood. Amplification of TCR beta CDR3 regions used RNA as the template. HTBI primers were employed in a first-round RT-PCR of the TCR CDR3. TCRdb reprocessed the multiplex PCR reads via MiXCR and lists one record per CDR3 protein. In the table there are roughly 240,000 distinct CDR3 sequences, roughly 15% of which are singletons. Notes on this clonotype: What it binds is unknown.

The TCR was taken from a woman aged 18 to 35 with Graves' ophthalmopathy. The specimen sequenced was blood.

As DNA, the CDR3 is TGTGCCATTCTGGGGGCTAGCGGGGGACGAAACACCGGGGAGCTGTTTTTT. It translates to CAILGASGGRNTGELFF. The chain is built from TRBV28 and TRBJ2-2, with TRBD2 matching 10 bases. Germline CDR1 is MDHEN and CDR2 is SYDVKM. Losses at the gene ends were 10 bases for V and 2 bases for J; bases not matched to a gene: 13. The CDR3 sequence is 17 residues long.